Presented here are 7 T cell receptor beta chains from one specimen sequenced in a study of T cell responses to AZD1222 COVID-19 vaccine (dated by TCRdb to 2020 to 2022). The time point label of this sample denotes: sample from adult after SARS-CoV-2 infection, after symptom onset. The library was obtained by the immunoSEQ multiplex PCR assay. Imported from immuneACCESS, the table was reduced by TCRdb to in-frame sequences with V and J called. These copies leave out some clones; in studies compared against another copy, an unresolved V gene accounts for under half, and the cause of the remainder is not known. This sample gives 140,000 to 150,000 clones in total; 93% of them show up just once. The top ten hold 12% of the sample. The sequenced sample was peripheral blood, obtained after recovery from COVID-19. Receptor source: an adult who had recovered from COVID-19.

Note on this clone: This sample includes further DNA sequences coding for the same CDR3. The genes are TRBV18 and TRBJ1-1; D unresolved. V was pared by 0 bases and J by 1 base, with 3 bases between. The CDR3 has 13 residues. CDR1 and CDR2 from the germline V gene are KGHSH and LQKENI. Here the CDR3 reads CASSPPANTEAFF. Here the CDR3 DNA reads TGTGCCAGCTCACCACCCGCGAACACTGAAGCTTTCTTT. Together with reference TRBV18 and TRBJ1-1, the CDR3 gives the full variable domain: NAGVMQNPRHLVRRRGQEARLRCSPMKGHSHVYWYRQLPEEGLKFMVYLQKENIIDESGMPKERFSAEFPKEGPSILRIQQVVRGDSAAYFCASSPPANTEAFFGQGTRLTVV.

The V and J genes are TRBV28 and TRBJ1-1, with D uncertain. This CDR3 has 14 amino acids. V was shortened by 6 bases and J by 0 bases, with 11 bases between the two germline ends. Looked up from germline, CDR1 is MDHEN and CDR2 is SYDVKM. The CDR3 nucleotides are TGTGCCAGCAGCAGCTGGGCATTGAACACTGAAGCTTTCTTT. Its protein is CASSSWALNTEAFF.

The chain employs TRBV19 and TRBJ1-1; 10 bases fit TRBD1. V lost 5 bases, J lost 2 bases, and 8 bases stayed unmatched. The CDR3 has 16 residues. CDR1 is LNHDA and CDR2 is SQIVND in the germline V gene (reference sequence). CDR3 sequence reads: CASSARTGGSNTEAFF. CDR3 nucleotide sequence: TGTGCCAGTAGTGCCCGGACAGGGGGTTCCAACACTGAAGCTTTCTTT.

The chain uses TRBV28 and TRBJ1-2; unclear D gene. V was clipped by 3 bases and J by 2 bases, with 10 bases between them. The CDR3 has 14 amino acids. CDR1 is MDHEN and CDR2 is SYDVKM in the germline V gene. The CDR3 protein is CASSLSEGNYGYTF. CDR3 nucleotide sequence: TGTGCCAGCAGTTTGTCGGAGGGAAACTATGGCTACACCTTC.

The CDR3 sequence is CASGPDKPVGGYTF. DNA of the CDR3: TGTGCTAGTGGTCCCGACAAGCCCGTGGGTGGCTACACCTTC. The chain joins TRBV12-5 to TRBJ1-2; D gene uncertain. Germline V gene sequence: CDR1 LGHNT, CDR2 FRNRAP. V gave up 5 bases and J gave up 7 bases, with 17 bases separating them. This CDR3 is 14 amino acids long.

This CDR3 is CASSGTGYEQYF. The CDR3 nucleotides read TGCGCCAGCAGCGGGACTGGATACGAGCAGTACTTC. The chain employs TRBV10-1 and TRBJ2-7; D is possibly TRBD2 (6 bases). Germline values: CDR1 WNHNN, CDR2 SYGVQD (reference sequence). The CDR3 length is 12 residues. Trimming stripped 6 bases from V and 4 bases from J, with 10 bases between.

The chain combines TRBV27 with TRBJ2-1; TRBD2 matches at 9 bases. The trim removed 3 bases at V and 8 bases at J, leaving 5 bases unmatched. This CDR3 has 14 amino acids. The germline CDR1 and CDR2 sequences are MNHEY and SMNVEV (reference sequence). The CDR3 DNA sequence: TGTGCCAGCAGTTTGACTAGCGGTTGGGATGAGCAGTTCTTC. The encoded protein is CASSLTSGWDEQFF.